This T cell receptor (beta chain) was recovered during a study of shared clonotypes between healthy human individuals. Some clones are missing from TCRdb's copy, which holds only in-frame ones; the method was immunoSEQ multiplex PCR. The sample consists of about 1.5 million clones, nearly 99% of them appearing once. Memory CD4+ cells were the fraction left after CD45RA+ naive selection. The CDR3 spans 15 residues. V was cut by 2 bases and J by 4 bases, with 14 bases left in between. Germline CDR1 is KGHSH and CDR2 is LQKENI. What was sequenced was naive CD4+ T cells sorted from blood. Regarding subset: CD45RA+ positively selected. This TCR was recovered from a man aged 25 to 40 in good health. This chain joins TRBV18 and TRBJ2-5, with a tentative D call TRBD2 (5 bases). The CDR3, as DNA: TGTGCCAGCTCACCATTGAGAGGGCTGGGAGAGACCCAGTACTTC. Amino acids: CASSPLRGLGETQYF.